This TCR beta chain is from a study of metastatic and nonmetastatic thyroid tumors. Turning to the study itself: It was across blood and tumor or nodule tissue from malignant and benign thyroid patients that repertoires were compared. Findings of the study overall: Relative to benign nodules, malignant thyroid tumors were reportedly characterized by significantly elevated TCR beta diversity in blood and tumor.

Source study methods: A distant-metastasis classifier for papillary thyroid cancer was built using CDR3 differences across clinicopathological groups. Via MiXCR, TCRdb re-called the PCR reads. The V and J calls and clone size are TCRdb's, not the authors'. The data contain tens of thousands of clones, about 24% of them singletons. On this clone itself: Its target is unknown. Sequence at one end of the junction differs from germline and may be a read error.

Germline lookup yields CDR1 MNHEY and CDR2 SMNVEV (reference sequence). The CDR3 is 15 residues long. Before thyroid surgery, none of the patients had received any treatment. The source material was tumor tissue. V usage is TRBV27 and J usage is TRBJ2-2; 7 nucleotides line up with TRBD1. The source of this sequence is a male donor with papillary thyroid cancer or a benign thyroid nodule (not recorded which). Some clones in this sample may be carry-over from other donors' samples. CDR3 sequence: CASSLDQGVAGEQFF. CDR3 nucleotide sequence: TGTGCCAGCAGTTTAGACCAGGGGGTCGCCGGGGAGCAGTTTTTT.